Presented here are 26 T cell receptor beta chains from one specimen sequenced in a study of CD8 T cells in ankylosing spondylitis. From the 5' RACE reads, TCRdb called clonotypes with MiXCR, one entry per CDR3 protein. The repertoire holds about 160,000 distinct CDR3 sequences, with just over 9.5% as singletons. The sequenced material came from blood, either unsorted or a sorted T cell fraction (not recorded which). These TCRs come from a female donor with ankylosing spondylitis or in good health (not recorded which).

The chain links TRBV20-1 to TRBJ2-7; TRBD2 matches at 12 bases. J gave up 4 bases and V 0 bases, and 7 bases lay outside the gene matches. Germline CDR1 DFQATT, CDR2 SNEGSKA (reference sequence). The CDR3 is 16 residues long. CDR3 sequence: CSAREPTSGRGYEQYF. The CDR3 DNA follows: TGCAGTGCTAGAGAGCCGACTAGCGGGAGAGGGTACGAGCAGTACTTC.

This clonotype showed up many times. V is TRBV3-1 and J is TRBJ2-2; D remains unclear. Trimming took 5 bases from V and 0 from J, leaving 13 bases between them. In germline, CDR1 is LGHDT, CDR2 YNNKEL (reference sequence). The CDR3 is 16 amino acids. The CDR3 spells CASSNGRGSNTGELFF. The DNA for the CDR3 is TGTGCCAGCAGCAATGGTCGCGGATCGAACACCGGGGAGCTGTTTTTT.

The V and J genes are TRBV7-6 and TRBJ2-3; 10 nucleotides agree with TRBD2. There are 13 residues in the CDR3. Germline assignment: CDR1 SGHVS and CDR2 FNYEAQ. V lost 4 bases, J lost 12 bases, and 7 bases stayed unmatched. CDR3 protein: CASSSPGTSEQYF. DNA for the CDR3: TGTGCCAGCAGCTCCCCCGGGACTAGCGAACAGTATTTT. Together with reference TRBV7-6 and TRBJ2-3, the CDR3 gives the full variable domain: GAGVSQSPRYKVTKRGQDVALRCDPISGHVSLYWYRQALGQGPEFLTYFNYEAQQDKSGLPNDRFSAERPEGSISTLTIQRTEQRDSAMYRCASSSPGTSEQYFGPGTRLTVL.

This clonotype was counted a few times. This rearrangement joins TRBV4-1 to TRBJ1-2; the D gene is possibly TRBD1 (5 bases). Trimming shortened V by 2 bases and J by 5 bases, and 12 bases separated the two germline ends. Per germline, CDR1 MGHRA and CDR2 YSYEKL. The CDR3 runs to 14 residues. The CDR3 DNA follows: TGCGCCAGCAGCCAATCCGGGACGCTGTATGGCTACACCTTC. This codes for CASSQSGTLYGYTF.

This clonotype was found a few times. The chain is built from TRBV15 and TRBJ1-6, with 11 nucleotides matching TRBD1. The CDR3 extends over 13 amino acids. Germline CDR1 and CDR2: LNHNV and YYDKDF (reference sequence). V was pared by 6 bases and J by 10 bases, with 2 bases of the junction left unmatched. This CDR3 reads CATRDRGRSPLHF. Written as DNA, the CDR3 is TGTGCCACCAGGGACAGGGGGCGGTCACCCCTCCACTTT.

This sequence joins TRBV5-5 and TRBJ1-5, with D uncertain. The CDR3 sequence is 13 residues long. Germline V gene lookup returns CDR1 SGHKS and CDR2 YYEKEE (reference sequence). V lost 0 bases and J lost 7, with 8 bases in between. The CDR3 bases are TGTGCCAGCAGCTTGGCCTGGGGACAGCCCCAGCATTTT. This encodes CASSLAWGQPQHF.

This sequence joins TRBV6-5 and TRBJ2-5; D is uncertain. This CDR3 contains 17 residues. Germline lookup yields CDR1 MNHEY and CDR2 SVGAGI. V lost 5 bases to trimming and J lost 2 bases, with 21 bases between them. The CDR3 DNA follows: TGTGCCAGCAGTCACGGGCTGATAGGGCTCCCTCAAGAGACCCAGTACTTC. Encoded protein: CASSHGLIGLPQETQYF.

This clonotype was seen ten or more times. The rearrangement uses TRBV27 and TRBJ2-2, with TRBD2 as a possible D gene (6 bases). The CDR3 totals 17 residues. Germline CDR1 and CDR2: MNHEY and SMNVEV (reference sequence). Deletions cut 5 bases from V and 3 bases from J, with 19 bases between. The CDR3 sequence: CASSLLGGDLDTGELFF. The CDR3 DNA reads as TGTGCCAGCAGTCTACTTGGCGGGGACCTCGACACCGGGGAGCTGTTTTTT.

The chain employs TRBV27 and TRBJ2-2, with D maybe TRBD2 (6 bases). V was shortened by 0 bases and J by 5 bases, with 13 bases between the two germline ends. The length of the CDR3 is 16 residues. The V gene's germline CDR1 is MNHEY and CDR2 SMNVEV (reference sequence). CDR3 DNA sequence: TGTGCCAGCAGTTTATCGTGGGGGGAGCGGACCGGGGAGCTGTTTTTT. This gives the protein CASSLSWGERTGELFF.

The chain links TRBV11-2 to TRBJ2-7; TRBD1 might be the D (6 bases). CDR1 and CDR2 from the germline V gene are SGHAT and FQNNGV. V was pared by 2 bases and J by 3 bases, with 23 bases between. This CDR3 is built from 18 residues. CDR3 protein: CASSLKRSTAGAHYEQYF. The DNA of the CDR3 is TGTGCCAGCAGCTTAAAGAGGTCGACGGCAGGGGCCCACTACGAGCAGTACTTC.

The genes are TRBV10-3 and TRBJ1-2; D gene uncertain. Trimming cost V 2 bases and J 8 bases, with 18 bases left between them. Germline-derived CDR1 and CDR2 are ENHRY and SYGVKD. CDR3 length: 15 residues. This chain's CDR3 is CAISEGRQAREGYTF. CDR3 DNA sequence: TGTGCCATCAGTGAGGGTCGGCAGGCCCGTGAGGGCTACACCTTC.

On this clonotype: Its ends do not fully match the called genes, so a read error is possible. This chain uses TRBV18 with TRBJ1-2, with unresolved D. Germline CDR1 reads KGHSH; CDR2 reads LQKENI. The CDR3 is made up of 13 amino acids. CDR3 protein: CASSAPTNYGYTF. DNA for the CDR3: TGTGCCAGCTCAGCACCGACTAACTATGGCTACACCTTC.

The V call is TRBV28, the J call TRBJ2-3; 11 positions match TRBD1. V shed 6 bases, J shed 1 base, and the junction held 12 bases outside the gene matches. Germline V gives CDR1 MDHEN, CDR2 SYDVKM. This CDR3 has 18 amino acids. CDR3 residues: CASSARDRGILGTDTQYF. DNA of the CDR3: TGTGCCAGCAGCGCCCGGGACAGGGGGATCCTAGGCACAGATACGCAGTATTTT. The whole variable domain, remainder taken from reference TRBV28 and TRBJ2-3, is DVKVTQSSRYLVKRTGEKVFLECVQDMDHENMFWYRQDPGLGLRLIYFSYDVKMKEKGDIPEGYSVSREKKERFSLILESASTNQTSMYLCASSARDRGILGTDTQYFGPGTRLTVL.

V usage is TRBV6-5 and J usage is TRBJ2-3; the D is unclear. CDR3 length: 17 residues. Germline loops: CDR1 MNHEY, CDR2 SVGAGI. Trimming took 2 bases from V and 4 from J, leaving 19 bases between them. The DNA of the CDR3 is TGTGCCAGCAGTTACCTTTACCCCCAGGTTGGGTCAGATACGCAGTATTTT. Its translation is CASSYLYPQVGSDTQYF.

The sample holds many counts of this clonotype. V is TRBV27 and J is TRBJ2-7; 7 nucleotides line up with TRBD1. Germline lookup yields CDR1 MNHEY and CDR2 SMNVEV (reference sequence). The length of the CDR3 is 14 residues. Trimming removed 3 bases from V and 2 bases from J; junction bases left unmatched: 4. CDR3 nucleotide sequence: TGTGCCAGCAGTTTTGAGACAGGGACCTACGAGCAGTACTTC. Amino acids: CASSFETGTYEQYF.

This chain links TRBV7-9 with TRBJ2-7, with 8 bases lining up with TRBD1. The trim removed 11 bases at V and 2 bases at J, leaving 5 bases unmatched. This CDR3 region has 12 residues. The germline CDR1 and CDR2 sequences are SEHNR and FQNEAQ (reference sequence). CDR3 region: CAVPGQAYEQYF. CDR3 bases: TGTGCCGTCCCGGGACAGGCCTACGAGCAGTACTTC.

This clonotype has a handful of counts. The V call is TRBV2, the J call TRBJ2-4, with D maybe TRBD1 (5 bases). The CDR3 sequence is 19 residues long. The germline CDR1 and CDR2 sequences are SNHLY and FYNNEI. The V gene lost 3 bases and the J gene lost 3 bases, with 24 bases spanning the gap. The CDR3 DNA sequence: TGTGCCAGCAGTGAGGCCCTAATCGACAGTTTTGGGGACAAAAACATTCAGTACTTC. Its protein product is CASSEALIDSFGDKNIQYF.

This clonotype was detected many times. The CDR3, as DNA: TGTGCCAGCTCACCCGGAAGCACTGAAGCTTTCTTT. Translated: CASSPGSTEAFF. The rearrangement uses TRBV18 and TRBJ1-1; D not certain. CDR1 and CDR2 (germline): KGHSH, LQKENI. V lost 3 bases and J 4 bases, leaving 6 bases between the germline ends. CDR3 length: 12 residues.

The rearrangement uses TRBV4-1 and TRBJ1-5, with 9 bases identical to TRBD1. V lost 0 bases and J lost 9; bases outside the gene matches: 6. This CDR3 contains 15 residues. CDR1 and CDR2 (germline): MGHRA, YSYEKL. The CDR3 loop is CASSQEGQGPPPQHF. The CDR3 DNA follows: TGCGCCAGCAGCCAAGAGGGACAGGGTCCTCCGCCCCAGCATTTT.

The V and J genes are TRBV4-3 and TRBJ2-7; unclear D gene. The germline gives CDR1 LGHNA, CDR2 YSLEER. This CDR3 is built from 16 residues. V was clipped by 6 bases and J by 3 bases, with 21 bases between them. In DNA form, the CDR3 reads TGCGCCAGCAGGACCTTTGGACCGACGGCGGTCTACGAGCAGTACTTC. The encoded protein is CASRTFGPTAVYEQYF.

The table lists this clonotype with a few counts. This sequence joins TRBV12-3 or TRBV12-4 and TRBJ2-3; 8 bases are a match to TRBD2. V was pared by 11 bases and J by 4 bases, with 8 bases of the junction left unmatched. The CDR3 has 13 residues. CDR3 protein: CAVVLREADTQYF. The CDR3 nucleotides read TGTGCCGTCGTTCTGCGGGAGGCAGATACGCAGTATTTT.

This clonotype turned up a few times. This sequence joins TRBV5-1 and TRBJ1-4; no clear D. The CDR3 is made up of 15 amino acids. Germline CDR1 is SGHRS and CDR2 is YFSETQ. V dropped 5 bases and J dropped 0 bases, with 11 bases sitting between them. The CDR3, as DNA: TGCGCCAGCAGTTCGGGGTATGCAACTAATGAAAAACTGTTTTTT. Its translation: CASSSGYATNEKLFF.

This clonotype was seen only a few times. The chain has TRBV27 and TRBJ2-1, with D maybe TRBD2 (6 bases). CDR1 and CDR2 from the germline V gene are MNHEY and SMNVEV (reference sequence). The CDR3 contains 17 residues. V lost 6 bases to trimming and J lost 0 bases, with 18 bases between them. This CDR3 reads CASSPNLLALSYNEQFF. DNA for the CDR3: TGTGCCAGCAGCCCCAACCTACTAGCTCTCTCCTACAATGAGCAGTTCTTC.

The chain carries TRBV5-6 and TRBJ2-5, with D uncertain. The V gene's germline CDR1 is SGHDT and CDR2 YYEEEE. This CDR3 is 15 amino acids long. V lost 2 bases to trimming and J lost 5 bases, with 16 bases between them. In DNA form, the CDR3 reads TGTGCCAGCAGCTTTGGTCGCGGCGTTTGGGAGACCCAGTACTTC. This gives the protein CASSFGRGVWETQYF.

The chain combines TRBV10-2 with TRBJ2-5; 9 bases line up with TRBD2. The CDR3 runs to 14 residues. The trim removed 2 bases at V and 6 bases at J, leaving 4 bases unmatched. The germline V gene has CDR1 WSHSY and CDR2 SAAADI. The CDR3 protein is CASSERLAGQTQYF. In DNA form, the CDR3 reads TGCGCCAGCAGTGAGAGGCTAGCGGGGCAGACCCAGTACTTC.

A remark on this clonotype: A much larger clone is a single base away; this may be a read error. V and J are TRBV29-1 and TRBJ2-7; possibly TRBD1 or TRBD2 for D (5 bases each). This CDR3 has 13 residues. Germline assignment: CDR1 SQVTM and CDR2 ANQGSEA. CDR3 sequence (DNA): TGCAGTGGCCTTACCGGGGCTAGAAACGAGCAGTACTTC. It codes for CSGLTGARNEQYF.